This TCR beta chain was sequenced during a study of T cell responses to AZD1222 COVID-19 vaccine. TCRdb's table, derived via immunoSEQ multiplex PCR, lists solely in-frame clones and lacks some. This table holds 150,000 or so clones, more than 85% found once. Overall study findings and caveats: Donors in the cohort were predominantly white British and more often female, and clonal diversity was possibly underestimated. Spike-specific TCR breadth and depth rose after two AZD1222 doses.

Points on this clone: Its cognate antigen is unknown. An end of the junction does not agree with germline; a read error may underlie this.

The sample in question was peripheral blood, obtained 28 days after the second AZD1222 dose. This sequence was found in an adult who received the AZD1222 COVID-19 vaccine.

CDR3 in DNA: TGTGCCAGCAGTGAAGAGGTTCTGAACTTC. Its protein is CASSEEVLNF. This rearrangement joins TRBV6-1 to TRBJ1-2; D is unclear. Germline CDR1 reads MNHNS; CDR2 reads SASEGT. This CDR3 has 10 residues.